The 8 T cell receptor beta chains below were found in one sample sequenced in a study of cytomegalovirus exposure and HLA in healthy donors. PCR amplification relied on 60 Vbeta primers (plus 13 Jbeta primers). The table came from immunoSEQ multiplex PCR; TCRdb's copy has only in-frame clones and leaves some out. The sample holds approximately 220,000 clones, 70% to 85% seen once. Sequences were obtained from PBMCs. The receptors come from a girl aged 2 to 9 in good health and CMV-seronegative.

The chain has TRBV5-6 and TRBJ1-5; D not certain. V was shortened by 0 bases and J by 6 bases, with 13 bases between the two germline ends. The CDR3 is 15 amino acids. Germline CDR1 SGHDT, CDR2 YYEEEE. The CDR3 region is CASSLAAGRGQPQHF. The CDR3 nucleotides read TGTGCCAGCAGCTTGGCGGCAGGACGGGGTCAGCCCCAGCATTTT. The full variable domain, completed using reference TRBV5-6 and TRBJ1-5, is DAGVTQSPTHLIKTRGQQVTLRCSPKSGHDTVSWYQQALGQGPQFIFQYYEEEERQRGNFPDRFSGHQFPNYSSELNVNALLLGDSALYLCASSLAAGRGQPQHFGDGTRLSIL.

The chain couples TRBV25-1 to TRBJ2-1, with 8 bases fitting TRBD1. Germline values: CDR1 MGHDK, CDR2 SYGVNS. V gave up 6 bases and J gave up 3 bases; unmatched junction bases: 4. The CDR3 has 14 residues. CDR3 sequence reads: CASSRDRSYNEQFF. Here the CDR3 DNA reads TGTGCCAGCAGCCGGGACAGGAGCTACAATGAGCAGTTCTTC.

V is TRBV7-2 and J is TRBJ2-1; perhaps TRBD1 as D (6 bases). The V end lost 1 base, the J end lost 8 bases, and 15 bases lay between the germline ends. Germline-derived CDR1 and CDR2 are SGHTA and FQGNSA. This CDR3 is 15 amino acids long. CDR3 nucleotides: TGTGCCAGCAGCTTAGGAGGGGGAAGGAAGGATGAGCAGTTCTTC. Its protein product is CASSLGGGRKDEQFF.

Of note for this clone: The conserved final phenylalanine or tryptophan is absent from the CDR3, which likely points to a read error. The chain is built from TRBV7-2 and TRBJ2-7; TRBD1 aligns across 8 bases. The CDR3 sequence is 16 residues long. V lost 6 bases, J lost 0 bases, and 10 bases stayed unmatched. Germline V gene sequence: CDR1 SGHTA, CDR2 FQGNSA. CDR3 DNA: TGTGCCAGCAGGTCCCCCGGGACAGGCCGCTCCTACGAGCAGTACCTC. Residues: CASRSPGTGRSYEQYL.

J is TRBJ2-7 and V is TRBV6-6; a possible D gene is TRBD2 (7 bases). Trimming stripped 7 bases from V and 3 bases from J, with 10 bases between. The CDR3 is 12 residues long. Germline loops: CDR1 MNHNY, CDR2 SVGAGI (reference sequence). CDR3: CASKGGYYEQYF. The CDR3, as DNA: TGTGCCAGCAAGGGGGGGTACTACGAGCAGTACTTC.

The chain combines TRBV2 with TRBJ1-4, with D perhaps matching TRBD1 (5 bases). The CDR3 is 12 amino acids. CDR1 is SNHLY, CDR2 FYNNEI, per germline. V gave up 10 bases and J gave up 8 bases, with 14 bases separating them. The CDR3 reads CATLGLGEKLFF. The CDR3 DNA reads as TGTGCCACCCTGGGACTAGGGGAAAAACTGTTTTTT.

The chain combines TRBV4-1 with TRBJ1-1; D possibly corresponds to TRBD1 (5 bases). The V end was cut by 3 bases, the J end by 6 bases, with 14 bases between. Germline loops: CDR1 MGHRA, CDR2 YSYEKL. CDR3 length: 14 amino acids. This CDR3 is CASSHSGLSAEAFF. The CDR3 nucleotides read TGCGCCAGCAGCCACTCAGGGTTGAGCGCTGAAGCTTTCTTT.

Details on this clone: The same CDR3 is also encoded by other DNA sequences in this sample. The V and J genes are TRBV4-1 and TRBJ1-2, with 9 bases matching TRBD1. This CDR3 is 16 amino acids long. Germline V CDR1 and CDR2: MGHRA, YSYEKL. J was trimmed by 4 bases and V by 1 base; bases with no gene match: 7. DNA of the CDR3: TGCGCCAGCAGCCAAGGACAGGGGGGAAGGCCCTATGGCTACACCTTC. Its translation is CASSQGQGGRPYGYTF.